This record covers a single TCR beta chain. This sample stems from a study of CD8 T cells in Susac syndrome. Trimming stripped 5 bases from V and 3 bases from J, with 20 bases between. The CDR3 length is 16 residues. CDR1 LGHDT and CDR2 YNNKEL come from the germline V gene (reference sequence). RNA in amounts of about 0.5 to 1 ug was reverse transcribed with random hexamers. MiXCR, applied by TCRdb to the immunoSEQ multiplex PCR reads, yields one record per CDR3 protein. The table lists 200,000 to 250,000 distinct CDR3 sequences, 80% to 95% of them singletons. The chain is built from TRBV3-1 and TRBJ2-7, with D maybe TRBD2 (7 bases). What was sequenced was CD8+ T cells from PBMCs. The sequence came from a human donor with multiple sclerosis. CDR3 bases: TGTGCCAGCAGCGCCGGGGGGCCCCGAAATCTCTACGAGCAGTACTTC. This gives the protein CASSAGGPRNLYEQYF.